The source of this T cell receptor beta chain is a study of Graves' ophthalmopathy and Graves' hyperthyroidism. This clonotype has only one observation. Antigen unknown. Notes on the study in general: The study's model predicted ophthalmopathy progression at about 68% sensitivity and about 72% specificity.

Orbital computed tomography and thyroid ultrasound, along with TRAb, serum thyroxine and clinical symptoms, underpinned diagnosis. Amplification from RNA transcripts yielded the TCR beta CDR3 regions. Investigators did first-round RT-PCR with HTBI primers, then second-round multiplex PCR. From the multiplex PCR reads, TCRdb called clonotypes with MiXCR, one entry per CDR3 protein. Counted here are 150,000 to 200,000 distinct CDR3 sequences, roughly two fifths occurring once; the ten biggest clones make up roughly 8.9%. Germline V gene sequence: CDR1 MNHNS, CDR2 SASEGT. The CDR3 loop spans 14 amino acids. Trimming pared 6 bases from V and 2 bases from J, leaving 14 bases between.

The receptor was isolated from a man aged 25-40 years with Graves' ophthalmopathy. Sample: peripheral blood. This chain connects TRBV6-1 to TRBJ2-7, with a possible D match to TRBD2 (5 bases). CDR3 DNA: TGTGCCAGCAGCTCGCAGCGGAGAGCCTACGAGCAGTACTTC. Its protein product is CASSSQRRAYEQYF.